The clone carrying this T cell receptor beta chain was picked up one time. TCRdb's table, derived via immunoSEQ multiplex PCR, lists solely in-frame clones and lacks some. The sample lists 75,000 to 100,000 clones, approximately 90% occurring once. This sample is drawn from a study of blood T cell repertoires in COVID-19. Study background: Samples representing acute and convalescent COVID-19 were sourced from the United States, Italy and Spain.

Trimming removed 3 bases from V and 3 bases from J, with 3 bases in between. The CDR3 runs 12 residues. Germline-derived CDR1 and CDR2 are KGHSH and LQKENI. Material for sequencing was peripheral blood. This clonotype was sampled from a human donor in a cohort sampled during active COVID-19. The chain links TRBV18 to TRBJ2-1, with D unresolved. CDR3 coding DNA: TGTGCCAGCTCACCCGGCTACAATGAGCAGTTCTTC. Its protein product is CASSPGYNEQFF.